The rows below give T cell receptor beta chains drawn from one sample of a study of identifying expanded T cells in peripheral blood. TCRdb's copy holds only in-frame clones and misses some; the assay was immunoSEQ multiplex PCR. The data contain approximately 130,000 clones, roughly 82% of them singletons. Sequenced: blood. These receptors all come from a person aged 18 to 75 in good health. Each CDR3 is given with its conserved first and last residue. Each record gives: D gene, J gene, V gene, clone size, CDR3 protein, CDR3 DNA. The D gene is left open where the match is weak. Some rows mark clone size as missing; the rest say once, few, many or name a class of expanded clone.

d_gene: NA
j_gene: TRBJ1-2
v_gene: TRBV5-1
abundance: NA
CDR3aa: CASSLDVPTQGGYGYTF
CDR3nt: TGCGCCAGCAGCTTGGATGTCCCTACGCAGGGAGGCTATGGCTACACCTTC

d_gene: NA
j_gene: TRBJ2-7
v_gene: TRBV18
abundance: few
CDR3aa: CASSPGVWEFYEQYF
CDR3nt: TGTGCCAGCTCACCAGGGGTTTGGGAGTTCTACGAGCAGTACTTC

d_gene: NA
j_gene: TRBJ1-2
v_gene: TRBV18
abundance: NA
CDR3aa: CASSPPPGGYYGYTF
CDR3nt: TGTGCCAGCTCACCTCCCCCGGGGGGATACTATGGCTACACCTTC

d_gene: NA
j_gene: TRBJ1-2
v_gene: TRBV4-1
abundance: NA
CDR3aa: CASSFGGYYGYTF
CDR3nt: TGCGCCAGCAGCTTTGGGGGGTATTATGGCTACACCTTC

d_gene: NA
j_gene: TRBJ2-1
v_gene: TRBV7-9
abundance: NA
CDR3aa: CASNGGSYNEQFF
CDR3nt: TGTGCCAGCAACGGGGGCTCCTACAATGAGCAGTTCTTC

d_gene: TRBD1
j_gene: TRBJ2-6
v_gene: TRBV9
abundance: NA
CDR3aa: CASSPRQGAGANVLTF
CDR3nt: TGTGCCAGCAGCCCAAGACAGGGTGCTGGGGCCAACGTCCTGACTTTC

d_gene: NA
j_gene: TRBJ1-2
v_gene: TRBV19
abundance: NA
CDR3aa: CASSIRQGVYGYTF
CDR3nt: TGTGCCAGTAGTATCCGGCAGGGAGTCTATGGCTACACCTTC

d_gene: NA
j_gene: TRBJ2-3
v_gene: TRBV9
abundance: NA
CDR3aa: CASSVGGGRADTQYF
CDR3nt: TGTGCCAGCAGCGTAGGGGGTGGTCGTGCAGATACGCAGTATTTT

d_gene: NA
j_gene: TRBJ1-1
v_gene: TRBV5-6
abundance: NA
CDR3aa: CASSLVDTEAFF
CDR3nt: TGTGCCAGCAGCTTGGTTGACACTGAAGCTTTCTTT

d_gene: NA
j_gene: TRBJ2-7
v_gene: TRBV19
abundance: NA
CDR3aa: CASSRYLGAGVAYEQYF
CDR3nt: TGTGCCAGTAGCCGATATCTTGGGGCAGGGGTCGCCTACGAGCAGTACTTC

d_gene: TRBD1
j_gene: TRBJ1-1
v_gene: TRBV7-9
abundance: NA
CDR3aa: CASSLGTGNTEAFF
CDR3nt: TGTGCCAGCAGCTTAGGGACAGGGAACACTGAAGCTTTCTTT

d_gene: NA
j_gene: TRBJ1-1
v_gene: TRBV19
abundance: NA
CDR3aa: CASSTASGGSTEAFF
CDR3nt: TGTGCCAGTAGTACGGCCTCCGGGGGGAGCACTGAAGCTTTCTTT

d_gene: NA
j_gene: TRBJ1-6
v_gene: TRBV5-4
abundance: NA
CDR3aa: CASSFFGGSINSPLHF
CDR3nt: TGTGCCAGCAGCTTCTTCGGCGGGTCTATCAATTCACCCCTCCACTTT

d_gene: TRBD1
j_gene: TRBJ1-1
v_gene: TRBV9
abundance: medium-sized
CDR3aa: CASSVVGQANTEAFF
CDR3nt: TGTGCCAGCAGCGTAGTGGGACAGGCGAACACTGAAGCTTTCTTT

d_gene: TRBD1
j_gene: TRBJ2-7
v_gene: TRBV6-5
abundance: NA
CDR3aa: CASSRTGGLYEQYF
CDR3nt: TGTGCCAGCAGTCGGACAGGGGGCCTCTACGAGCAGTACTTC

d_gene: TRBD1
j_gene: TRBJ2-7
v_gene: TRBV11-2
abundance: NA
CDR3aa: CASSLVRGRGRDEQYF
CDR3nt: TGTGCCAGCAGCTTAGTAAGGGGCAGGGGGCGCGACGAGCAGTACTTC